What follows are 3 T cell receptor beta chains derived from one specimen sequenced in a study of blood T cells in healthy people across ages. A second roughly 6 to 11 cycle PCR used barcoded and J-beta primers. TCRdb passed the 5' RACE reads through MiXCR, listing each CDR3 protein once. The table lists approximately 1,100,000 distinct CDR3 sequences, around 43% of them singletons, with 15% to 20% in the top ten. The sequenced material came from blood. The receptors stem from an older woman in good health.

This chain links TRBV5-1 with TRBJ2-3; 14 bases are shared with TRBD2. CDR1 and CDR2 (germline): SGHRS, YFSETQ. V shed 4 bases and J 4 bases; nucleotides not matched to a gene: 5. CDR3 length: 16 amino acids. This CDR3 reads CASSTGTSGSPDTQYF. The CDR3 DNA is TGCGCCAGCAGCACAGGGACTAGCGGGAGCCCAGATACGCAGTATTTT.

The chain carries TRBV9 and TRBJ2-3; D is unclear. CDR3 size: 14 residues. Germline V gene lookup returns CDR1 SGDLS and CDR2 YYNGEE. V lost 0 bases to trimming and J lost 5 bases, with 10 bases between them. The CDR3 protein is CASSVEINRDTQYF. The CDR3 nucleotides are TGTGCCAGCAGCGTAGAGATAAACAGAGATACGCAGTATTTT.

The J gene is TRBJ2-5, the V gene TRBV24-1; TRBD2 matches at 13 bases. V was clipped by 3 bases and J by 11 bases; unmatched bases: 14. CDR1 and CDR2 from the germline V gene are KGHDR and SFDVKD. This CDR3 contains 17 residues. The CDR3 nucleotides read TGTGCCACCAGTGATCCTCGGACTAGCGGGAGTGGCGGTGAGCAGTACTTC. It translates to CATSDPRTSGSGGEQYF.